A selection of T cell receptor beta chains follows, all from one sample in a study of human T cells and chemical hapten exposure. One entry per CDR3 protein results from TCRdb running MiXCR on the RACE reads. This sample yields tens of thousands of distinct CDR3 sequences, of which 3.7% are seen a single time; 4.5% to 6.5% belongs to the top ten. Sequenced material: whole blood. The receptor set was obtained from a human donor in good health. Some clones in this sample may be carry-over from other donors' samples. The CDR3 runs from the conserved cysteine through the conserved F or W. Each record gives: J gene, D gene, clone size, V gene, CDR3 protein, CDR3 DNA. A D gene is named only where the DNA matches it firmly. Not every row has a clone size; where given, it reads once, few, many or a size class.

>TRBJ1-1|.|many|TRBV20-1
CSAIFKERWTEAFF
TGCAGTGCTATTTTTAAGGAGAGGTGGACTGAAGCTTTCTTT
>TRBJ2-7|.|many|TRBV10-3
CAISEGQTSSYEQYF
TGTGCCATCAGTGAGGGACAGACAAGCTCCTACGAGCAGTACTTC
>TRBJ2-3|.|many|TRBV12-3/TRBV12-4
CASSLWSGGTDTQYF
TGTGCCAGCAGTTTGTGGTCAGGGGGCACAGATACGCAGTATTTT
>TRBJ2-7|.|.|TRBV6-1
CASIYSLYEQYF
TGTGCCAGCATATACAGCCTCTACGAGCAGTACTTC
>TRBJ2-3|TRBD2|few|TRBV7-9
CASSPLLAGPEDTQYF
TGTGCCAGCAGCCCCCTTCTAGCGGGCCCGGAAGATACGCAGTATTTT
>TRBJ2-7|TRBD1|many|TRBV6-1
CATWTGFEQYF
TGTGCCACCTGGACAGGGTTCGAGCAGTACTTC
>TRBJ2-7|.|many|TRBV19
CASSRPGEYEQYF
TGTGCCAGTAGCCGTCCCGGGGAATACGAGCAGTACTTC
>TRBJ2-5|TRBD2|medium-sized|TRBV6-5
CASSRGTGGETQYF
TGTGCCAGCAGTCGCGGGACGGGGGGGGAGACCCAGTACTTC
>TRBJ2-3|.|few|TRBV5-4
CASSLRAAPSRDTQYF
TGTGCCAGCAGCTTGAGAGCGGCCCCCAGTCGGGATACGCAGTATTTT
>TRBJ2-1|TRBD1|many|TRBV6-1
CASSESTGSYNEQFF
TGTGCCAGCAGTGAATCGACAGGGTCCTACAATGAGCAGTTCTTC
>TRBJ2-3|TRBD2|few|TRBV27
CASSSSRKGLAGNTDTQYF
TGTGCCAGCAGCTCCTCCCGGAAAGGGCTAGCGGGCAACACAGATACGCAGTATTTT
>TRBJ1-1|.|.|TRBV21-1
CASSNPLTEAFF
TGTGCCAGCAGCAACCCTTTAACTGAAGCTTTCTTT
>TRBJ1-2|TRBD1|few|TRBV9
CASSATGINYGYTF
TGTGCCAGCAGCGCGACAGGGATTAACTATGGCTACACCTTC
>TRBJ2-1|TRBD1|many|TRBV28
CASSTRTGGLKVYNEQFF
TGTGCCAGCAGTACTCGGACAGGGGGCTTAAAAGTCTACAATGAGCAGTTCTTC
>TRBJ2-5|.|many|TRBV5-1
CASSLRGMETQYF
TGCGCCAGCAGCTTGAGGGGGATGGAGACCCAGTACTTC
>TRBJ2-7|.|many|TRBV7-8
CASSSGFTTYEQYF
TGTGCCAGCAGCTCGGGATTTACCACCTACGAGCAGTACTTC
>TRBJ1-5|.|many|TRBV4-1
CASSQDPGFSNQPQHF
TGCGCCAGCAGCCAAGATCCAGGGTTCAGCAATCAGCCCCAGCATTTT
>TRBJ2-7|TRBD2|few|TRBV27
CASSLSGGVEQYF
TGTGCCAGCAGTTTATCGGGAGGGGTCGAGCAGTACTTC
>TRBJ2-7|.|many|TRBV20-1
CSARRKVTGSFSYEQYF
TGCAGTGCTAGGAGGAAGGTGACAGGAAGTTTTTCCTACGAGCAGTACTTC
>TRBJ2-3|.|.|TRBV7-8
CACRGTDTQYF
TGTGCCTGTCGAGGGACAGATACGCAGTATTTT
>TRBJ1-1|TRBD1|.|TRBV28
CASSSPTGVTEAFF
TGTGCCAGCAGTTCCCCGACAGGGGTGACTGAAGCTTTCTTT
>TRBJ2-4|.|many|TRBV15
CATRSPGSWAKNIQYF
TGTGCCACCAGGTCGCCCGGATCGTGGGCCAAAAACATTCAGTACTTC
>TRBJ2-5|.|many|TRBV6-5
CASRGIGLQETQYF
TGTGCCAGCAGGGGTATCGGACTCCAAGAGACCCAGTACTTC
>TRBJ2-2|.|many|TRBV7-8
CASRTGGPNTGELFF
TGTGCCAGCAGAACCGGGGGCCCCAACACCGGGGAGCTGTTTTTT
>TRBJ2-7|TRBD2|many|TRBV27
CASSPGLAGGGYEQYF
TGTGCCAGCAGTCCGGGACTAGCGGGAGGGGGTTACGAGCAGTACTTC
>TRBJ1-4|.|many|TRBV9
CASSVVGATNEKLFF
TGTGCCAGCAGCGTAGTCGGTGCAACTAATGAAAAACTGTTTTTT
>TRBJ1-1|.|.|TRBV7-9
CASSLTIRLTNTEAFF
TGTGCCAGCAGCTTAACTATTCGCCTTACGAACACTGAAGCTTTCTTT
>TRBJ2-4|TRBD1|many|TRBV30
CASSTGALAKNIQYF
TGTGCCTCATCTACAGGGGCCCTAGCCAAAAACATTCAGTACTTC
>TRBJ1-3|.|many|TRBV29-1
CSVEQGNTIYF
TGCAGCGTTGAACAGGGAAACACCATATATTTT
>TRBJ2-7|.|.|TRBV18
CASSVGGTYEQYF
TGTGCCAGCTCAGTCGGGGGAACCTACGAGCAGTACTTC
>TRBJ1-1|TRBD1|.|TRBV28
CASGRGKNTEAFF
TGTGCCAGCGGCAGGGGGAAGAACACTGAAGCTTTCTTT
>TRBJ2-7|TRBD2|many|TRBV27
CASITSGNREQYF
TGTGCCAGCATCACTAGCGGGAACCGGGAGCAGTACTTC
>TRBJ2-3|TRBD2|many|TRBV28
CASSFLAGTDTQYF
TGTGCCAGCAGTTTTCTAGCGGGCACAGATACGCAGTATTTT
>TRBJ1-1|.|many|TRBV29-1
CSAGGGTEAFF
TGCAGCGCTGGAGGGGGCACTGAAGCTTTCTTT
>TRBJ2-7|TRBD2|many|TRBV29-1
CSVTLAGASEQYF
TGCAGCGTGACACTAGCGGGAGCATCCGAGCAGTACTTC
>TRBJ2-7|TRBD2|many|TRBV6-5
CASIASAGGSYEQYF
TGTGCCAGCATTGCGTCGGCGGGAGGGTCCTACGAGCAGTACTTC
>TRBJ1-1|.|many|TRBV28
CASSSGGPTNTEAFF
TGTGCCAGCAGTTCCGGGGGACCCACGAACACTGAAGCTTTCTTT
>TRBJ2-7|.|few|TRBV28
CASSLALSSYEQYF
TGTGCCAGCAGTTTAGCCCTAAGCTCCTACGAGCAGTACTTC
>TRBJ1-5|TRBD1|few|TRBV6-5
CASSYDRGSNQPQHF
TGTGCCAGCAGTTACGACAGGGGAAGCAATCAGCCCCAGCATTTT
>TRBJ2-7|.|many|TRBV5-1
CASSGRDSGSSYEQYF
TGCGCCAGCAGCGGAAGGGATAGCGGTAGCTCCTACGAGCAGTACTTC
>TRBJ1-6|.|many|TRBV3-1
CASSRRQVNSPLHF
TGTGCCAGCAGCCGCCGACAGGTTAATTCACCCCTCCACTTT
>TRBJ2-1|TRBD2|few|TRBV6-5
CASRGLAGVHEQFF
TGTGCCAGCAGAGGACTAGCGGGAGTTCATGAGCAGTTCTTC
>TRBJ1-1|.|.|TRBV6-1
CASLLEGGLSTEAFF
TGTGCCAGCCTCCTTGAGGGGGGCTTGAGCACTGAAGCTTTCTTT
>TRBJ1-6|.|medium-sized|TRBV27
CASSFSPHSPLHF
TGTGCCAGCAGTTTTTCGCCTCATTCACCCCTCCACTTT
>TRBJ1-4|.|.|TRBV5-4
CASSLQGRANEKLFF
TGTGCCAGCAGCTTGCAGGGGAGGGCTAATGAAAAACTGTTTTTT
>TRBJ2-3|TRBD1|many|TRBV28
CASSLGQLITSTDTQYF
TGTGCCAGCAGTTTGGGACAGCTTATCACTAGCACAGATACGCAGTATTTT
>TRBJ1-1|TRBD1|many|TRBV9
CASAGQDEMRTEAFF
TGTGCCAGCGCGGGACAGGACGAAATGAGGACTGAAGCTTTCTTT
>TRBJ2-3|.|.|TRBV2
CASSNDPPGAGTDTQYF
TGTGCCAGCAGCAATGACCCGCCTGGGGCAGGCACAGATACGCAGTATTTT
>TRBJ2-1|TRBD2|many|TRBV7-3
CASSLRREGLNEQFF
TGTGCCAGCAGCTTACGGCGGGAGGGCCTAAATGAGCAGTTCTTC
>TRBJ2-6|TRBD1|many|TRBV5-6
CASSRPGGKAGANVLTF
TGTGCCAGCAGCCGCCCAGGGGGCAAAGCTGGGGCCAACGTCCTGACTTTC
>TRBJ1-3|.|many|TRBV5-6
CASSLGQPGPRNTIYF
TGTGCCAGCAGCTTGGGGCAACCGGGACCCAGAAACACCATATATTTT
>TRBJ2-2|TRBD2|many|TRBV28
CASSLVLAGVVGELFF
TGTGCCAGCAGTTTAGTACTAGCGGGAGTGGTCGGGGAGCTGTTTTTT
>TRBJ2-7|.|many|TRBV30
CAWSTGYEQYF
TGTGCCTGGAGTACCGGCTACGAGCAGTACTTC
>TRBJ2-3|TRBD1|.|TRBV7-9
CASSNRGQGADTQYF
TGTGCCAGCAGCAACAGGGGACAGGGGGCAGATACGCAGTATTTT
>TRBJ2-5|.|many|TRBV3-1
CASSRGNGLNQETQYF
TGTGCCAGCAGCCGAGGGAATGGACTAAACCAAGAGACCCAGTACTTC
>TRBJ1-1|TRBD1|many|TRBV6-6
CASSIQTGANTEAFF
TGTGCCAGCAGTATCCAGACAGGGGCGAACACTGAAGCTTTCTTT
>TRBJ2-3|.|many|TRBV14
CASSRTVYTQYF
TGTGCCAGCAGCCGGACAGTATATACGCAGTATTTT
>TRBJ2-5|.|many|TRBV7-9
CASSLSAGQETQYF
TGTGCCAGCAGCTTAAGTGCCGGACAAGAGACCCAGTACTTC
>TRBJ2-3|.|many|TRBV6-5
CASSPRDPSTDTQYF
TGTGCCAGCAGCCCCCGGGACCCTAGCACAGATACGCAGTATTTT